The 3 T cell receptor beta chains below come from one sample, sequenced in a study of T cells after yellow fever vaccination. TCRdb used MiXCR to reprocess the 5' RACE reads, holding one entry per CDR3 protein. The repertoire has approximately 330,000 distinct CDR3 sequences, around 13% of them found once; the top ten carry 3.2%. The sample in question was CD4+ T cells sorted from PBMCs, obtained 15 days after the yellow fever booster vaccination. These receptors all come from a man younger than 35 who received the YFV17D yellow fever vaccine.

This clonotype was detected a few times. The chain is built from TRBV5-1 and TRBJ2-7; tentatively, D is TRBD2 (5 bases). Germline V gene data show CDR1 as SGHRS and CDR2 as YFSETQ. The CDR3 runs 15 residues. V shed 7 bases and J shed 0 bases, with 17 bases lying between them. For the CDR3, the DNA is TGCGCCAGCGCTCGGCGGGCAGCCCCCTCCTACGAGCAGTACTTC. Residues: CASARRAAPSYEQYF. Drawing the rest from reference TRBV5-1 and TRBJ2-7, the complete variable domain is KAGVTQTPRYLIKTRGQQVTLSCSPISGHRSVSWYQQTPGQGLQFLFEYFSETQRNKGNFPGRFSGRQFSNSRSEMNVSTLELGDSALYLCASARRAAPSYEQYFGPGTRLTVT.

This rearrangement joins TRBV28 to TRBJ2-1; tentatively, D is TRBD1 or TRBD2 (5 bases each). CDR3 length: 14 residues. Germline CDR1 and CDR2: MDHEN and SYDVKM. Trimming shortened V by 5 bases and J by 6 bases, and 14 bases separated the two germline ends. The CDR3 reads CASSPGTAVNEQFF. The DNA for the CDR3 is TGTGCCAGCAGTCCCGGGACGGCGGTCAATGAGCAGTTCTTC.

The rearrangement links TRBV25-1 to TRBJ2-5, with D hard to call. The CDR3 totals 11 residues. With 5 bases removed from V and 5 bases from J, the gap between germline ends came to 6 bases. The germline gives CDR1 MGHDK, CDR2 SYGVNS. DNA for the CDR3: TGTGCCAGCAGTTGGTTGGAGACCCAGTACTTC. It translates to CASSWLETQYF. Together with reference TRBV25-1 and TRBJ2-5, the CDR3 gives the full variable domain: EADIYQTPRYLVIGTGKKITLECSQTMGHDKMYWYQQDPGMELHLIHYSYGVNSTEKGDLSSESTVSRIRTEHFPLTLESARPSHTSQYLCASSWLETQYFGPGTRLLVL.